The 32 T cell receptor beta chains listed next were all sequenced from one sample in a study of blood T cell repertoires in COVID-19. Sequencing was performed with immunoSEQ multiplex PCR; in TCRdb, only in-frame clones are kept and a portion is missing. The repertoire has around 370,000 clones, 90% to 95% of them found once; the top ten carry roughly 3.5%. The specimen was peripheral blood. Source of these receptors: a woman between 18 and 29 years old who had recovered from COVID-19.

The chain carries TRBV29-1 and TRBJ2-5; a possible D gene is TRBD1 (6 bases). V gave up 7 bases and J gave up 4 bases, with 13 bases separating them. The CDR3 extends over 12 amino acids. The germline CDR1 and CDR2 sequences are SQVTM and ANQGSEA. The CDR3 loop reads CSADEGVETQYF. DNA of the CDR3: TGCAGCGCGGATGAGGGGGTAGAGACCCAGTACTTC.

CDR3 in DNA: TGTGCCAGCAGTTACGGAGGTCCCGTTGGCTACACCTTC. Amino acid sequence: CASSYGGPVGYTF. V is TRBV6-5 and J is TRBJ1-2; D ambiguous. Germline V gene lookup returns CDR1 MNHEY and CDR2 SVGAGI. Trimming took 2 bases from V and 7 from J, leaving 11 bases between them. This CDR3 is built from 13 residues.

This chain uses TRBV5-8 with TRBJ2-1; 11 bases align to TRBD2. J lost 4 bases, V lost 4 bases, and 10 bases had no gene match. The CDR3 spans 17 residues. The germline V gene encodes CDR1 SGHTS and CDR2 YDEGEE. The CDR3 region has the DNA TGTGCCAGCAGCCCGACTAGCGGGACGGTACAATACAATGAGCAGTTCTTC. Protein: CASSPTSGTVQYNEQFF.

The rearrangement joins TRBV19 to TRBJ1-4, with 8 positions matching TRBD1. V lost 4 bases and J lost 11; bases outside the gene matches: 6. CDR1 and CDR2 (germline): LNHDA, SQIVND (reference sequence). The CDR3 has 13 amino acids. For the CDR3, the DNA is TGTGCCAGTAGTACCGCGACAGGGGACAAACTGTTTTTT. Its protein product is CASSTATGDKLFF.

For the CDR3, the DNA is TGTGCCAGCTCACCACGGGTCGGCGGGAGGTCCTACAATGAGCAGTTCTTC. Translating it yields CASSPRVGGRSYNEQFF. The chain is built from TRBV18 and TRBJ2-1; 8 bases fit TRBD2. Germline V gene sequence: CDR1 KGHSH, CDR2 LQKENI. Trimming cost V 1 base and J 1 base; bases outside gene matches: 6. This CDR3 region has 17 residues.

The rearrangement uses TRBV6-2 or TRBV6-3 and TRBJ2-1; 9 positions match TRBD1. CDR1 is MNHEY, CDR2 SVGEGT, per germline. This CDR3 has 14 amino acids. J gave up 12 bases and V 0 bases, and 6 bases lay outside the gene matches. As DNA, the CDR3 is TGTGCCAGCAGTTACTCCGGGACAGGGATTGGGCAGTTCTTC. This encodes CASSYSGTGIGQFF.

This chain links TRBV19 with TRBJ1-5; D call uncertain. The CDR3 has 15 residues. Germline assignment: CDR1 LNHDA and CDR2 SQIVND (reference sequence). V was trimmed by 5 bases and J by 0 bases, leaving 11 bases between them. CDR3 in amino acids: CASSEQTYSNQPQHF. In DNA form, the CDR3 reads TGTGCCAGTAGTGAACAGACGTATAGCAATCAGCCCCAGCATTTT.

The chain joins TRBV6-2 or TRBV6-3 to TRBJ1-2; weak D call: TRBD1 (6 bases). Germline-derived CDR1 and CDR2 are MNHEY and SVGEGT. V shed 0 bases and J shed 4 bases, with 6 bases lying between them. This CDR3 contains 13 residues. The DNA for the CDR3 is TGTGCCAGCAGTTACTCGACAGGCTATGGCTACACCTTC. This gives the protein CASSYSTGYGYTF.

The chain links TRBV30 to TRBJ1-5; D is unclear. CDR1 is GTSNPN and CDR2 is SVGIG in the germline V gene (reference sequence). V was pared by 1 base and J by 5 bases, with 9 bases between. This CDR3 is 13 amino acids long. CDR3 region: CAWSEPGYQPQHF. The CDR3 DNA reads TGTGCCTGGAGTGAACCGGGTTATCAGCCCCAGCATTTT.

J is TRBJ1-3 and V is TRBV4-3; D uncertain. V lost 0 bases to trimming and J lost 1 base, with 10 bases between them. CDR3 size: 16 residues. Germline V gene lookup returns CDR1 LGHNA and CDR2 YSLEER. The CDR3 region is CASSQDLPGSGNTIYF. The DNA for the CDR3 is TGCGCCAGCAGCCAAGATCTCCCGGGATCTGGAAACACCATATATTTT.

The chain has TRBV5-6 and TRBJ2-3, with no clear D. Trimming took 4 bases from V and 5 from J, leaving 11 bases between them. CDR3 length: 13 amino acids. Germline lookup yields CDR1 SGHDT and CDR2 YYEEEE. CDR3 DNA sequence: TGTGCCAGCAGCAACTACGAGCGAGATACGCAGTATTTT. This gives the protein CASSNYERDTQYF.

J is TRBJ2-2 and V is TRBV19, with 10 nucleotides matching TRBD2. Germline V gene sequence: CDR1 LNHDA, CDR2 SQIVND (reference sequence). With 3 bases clipped from V and 2 bases from J, the junction kept 9 bases outside the gene matches. The CDR3 sequence is 18 residues long. CDR3 amino acids: CASSMGGLAEPNTGELFF. The CDR3 DNA reads as TGTGCCAGTAGTATGGGTGGACTAGCGGAACCCAACACCGGGGAGCTGTTTTTT.

The rearrangement joins TRBV12-2 to TRBJ2-7; no DNA check was done on the table's D call, TRBD2. TRBV12-2 is designated a pseudogene. The CDR3 spans 19 residues. CDR3 residues: CASRLKGGLAVEEIYEQYV. CDR3 nucleotide sequence: TGTGCAAGTCGCTTAAAGGGGGGACTAGCGGTAGAAGAGATCTACGAGCAGTACGTC.

The chain links TRBV27 to TRBJ1-6; weak D call: TRBD1 (6 bases). V was trimmed by 6 bases and J by 9 bases, leaving 15 bases between them. The CDR3 has 14 amino acids. The germline CDR1 and CDR2 sequences are MNHEY and SMNVEV (reference sequence). CDR3 DNA: TGTGCCAGCAGCCCAGGGGTTCCGGTTTCACCCCTCCACTTT. Protein: CASSPGVPVSPLHF.

This chain uses TRBV27 with TRBJ1-6, with D unclear. The CDR3 is 16 amino acids. CDR1 MNHEY and CDR2 SMNVEV come from the germline V gene (reference sequence). Trimming stripped 2 bases from V and 7 bases from J, with 15 bases between. The CDR3 spells CASSLMARRANSPLHF. CDR3 sequence (DNA): TGTGCCAGCAGTTTAATGGCCAGGAGGGCAAATTCACCCCTCCACTTT.

Only one count was recorded for this clone. The chain is built from TRBV29-1 and TRBJ1-2, with D possibly TRBD1 on 5 matching bases. Trimming removed 1 base at V and 4 bases at J, with 10 bases between. Germline loops: CDR1 SQVTM, CDR2 ANQGSEA. The CDR3 is 13 residues long. The CDR3, as DNA: TGCAGCGTTGAAGGACAGTTATCCTATGGCTACACCTTC. Its translation: CSVEGQLSYGYTF. Variable domain in full (rest from reference TRBV29-1 and TRBJ1-2): SAVISQKPSRDICQRGTSLTIQCQVDSQVTMMFWYRQQPGQSLTLIATANQGSEATYESGFVIDKFPISRPNLTFSTLTVSNMSPEDSSIYLCSVEGQLSYGYTFGSGTRLTVV.

This chain links TRBV4-1 with TRBJ1-2; 7 bases line up with TRBD1. V lost 2 bases and J lost 4; bases outside the gene matches: 13. The germline V gene has CDR1 MGHRA and CDR2 YSYEKL. The length of the CDR3 is 17 residues. For the CDR3, the DNA is TGCGCCAGCAGCCAAACAGGGGCTGAGCTTGTAATCTATGGCTACACCTTC. Its translation: CASSQTGAELVIYGYTF.

The chain couples TRBV9 to TRBJ1-2, with 9 bases aligning to TRBD1. Losses at the gene ends were 3 bases for V and 0 bases for J; bases not matched to a gene: 15. In germline, CDR1 is SGDLS, CDR2 YYNGEE. CDR3 length: 19 residues. The CDR3 DNA follows: TGTGCCAGCAGCGATCGTCCCGGGACAGGGTTGGGGCCTAACTATGGCTACACCTTC. Translating gives CASSDRPGTGLGPNYGYTF.

A note on this clone: Its ends do not fully match the called genes, so a read error is possible. The chain combines TRBV6-2 or TRBV6-3 with TRBJ2-5; TRBD2 matches 9 bases. The germline V gene encodes CDR1 MNHEY and CDR2 SVGEGT. CDR3 length equals 15 residues. The CDR3 region is CASSWTGSSGAVADF. The DNA of the CDR3 is TGTGCCAGCAGTTGGACGGGATCTAGCGGGGCGGTCGCGGACTTC.

The V and J genes are TRBV6-5 and TRBJ2-1; 9 nucleotides align to TRBD1. This CDR3 region has 15 residues. Germline assignment: CDR1 MNHEY and CDR2 SVGAGI. Germline trimming cut 7 bases from V and 2 bases from J; bases unmatched to any gene: 6. The CDR3 bases are TGTGCCAGCACTCCAGACAGGGGGACCTACAATGAGCAGTTCTTC. This sequence encodes CASTPDRGTYNEQFF.

This clone was detected once. This chain uses TRBV5-4 with TRBJ2-3, with 7 bases identical to TRBD2. With V trimmed by 0 bases and J by 7 bases, 8 bases remained unmatched. This CDR3 contains 15 residues. CDR1 SGHNT and CDR2 YYREEE come from the germline V gene (reference sequence). CDR3: CASSLVAGVGNTQYF. The CDR3 DNA reads TGTGCCAGCAGCTTGGTCGCGGGAGTTGGAAATACGCAGTATTTT.

This chain uses TRBV4-1 with TRBJ2-1; 16 nucleotides agree with TRBD2. V shed 4 bases and J 8 bases; nucleotides not matched to a gene: 8. This CDR3 contains 17 residues. Germline V gene lookup returns CDR1 MGHRA and CDR2 YSYEKL. The DNA for the CDR3 is TGCGCCAGCAGCCTGGGACTAGCGGGAGGGCTCATCGATGAGCAGTTCTTC. Encoded protein: CASSLGLAGGLIDEQFF.

The DNA of the CDR3 is TGTGCCAGTGGGCCTAGCAATCAGCCCCAGCATTTT. This encodes CASGPSNQPQHF. This chain uses TRBV9 with TRBJ1-5; D gene ambiguous. Germline V lookup: CDR1 SGDLS, CDR2 YYNGEE. Trimming took off 8 bases at V and 0 bases at J, with 6 bases between the two ends. The CDR3 sequence is 12 residues long.

V usage is TRBV24-1 and J usage is TRBJ1-2, with 7 bases aligning to TRBD1. Per the germline V gene, CDR1 is KGHDR and CDR2 is SFDVKD. J gave up 4 bases and V 4 bases, and 5 bases lay outside the gene matches. This CDR3 spans 14 amino acids. This CDR3 reads CATSEPGQFYGYTF. DNA for the CDR3: TGTGCCACCAGTGAACCGGGACAGTTCTATGGCTACACCTTC.

The chain joins TRBV7-2 to TRBJ2-7, with 13 bases matching TRBD2. The CDR3 spans 14 residues. V lost 5 bases, J lost 4 bases, and 2 bases stayed unmatched. From germline, CDR1 is SGHTA and CDR2 FQGNSA. The CDR3 reads CASSILAGGYEQYV. The CDR3 DNA is TGTGCCAGCAGCATACTAGCGGGAGGGTACGAGCAGTACGTC.

The chain is built from TRBV4-1 and TRBJ2-2, with D tentatively TRBD1 (7 bases). This CDR3 comprises 15 residues. Looked up from germline, CDR1 is MGHRA and CDR2 is YSYEKL. V dropped 3 bases and J dropped 5 bases, with 13 bases sitting between them. The CDR3 region is CASSQAGGSTGELFF. For the CDR3, the DNA is TGCGCCAGCAGCCAGGCAGGGGGGTCAACCGGGGAGCTGTTTTTT.

The chain couples TRBV10-3 to TRBJ1-2; the D is unclear. The CDR3 is 18 residues long. V gave up 4 bases and J gave up 2 bases, with 23 bases separating them. Germline V gene sequence: CDR1 ENHRY, CDR2 SYGVKD. CDR3 DNA: TGTGCCATCAGTGCTCGACCCCCCCGATCCACCGGGAACTATGGCTACACCTTC. Amino acid sequence: CAISARPPRSTGNYGYTF.

The V and J genes are TRBV5-4 and TRBJ2-5; possible D gene TRBD2, 5 bases. V lost 1 base, J lost 3 bases, and 7 bases lay in between. Looked up from germline, CDR1 is SGHNT and CDR2 is YYREEE (reference sequence). The CDR3 runs 13 residues. The CDR3 coding sequence is TGTGCCAGCAGCTTGCTGGGAGAAGAGACCCAGTACTTC. The encoded protein is CASSLLGEETQYF.

This clone has just one count. The rearrangement uses TRBV6-5 and TRBJ1-2, with 9 bases identical to TRBD1. Germline V gene sequence: CDR1 MNHEY, CDR2 SVGAGI. V trimming: 6 bases; J trimming: 4 bases; junction bases outside the gene matches: 3. CDR3 size: 13 residues. The CDR3, as DNA: TGTGCCAGCAGCGGGGGACAGGGCTATGGCTACACCTTC. Its translation: CASSGGQGYGYTF.

The CDR3 sequence is CASSLLGSSDEQFF. The CDR3 region has the DNA TGTGCCAGCAGCTTGCTCGGTTCTAGCGATGAGCAGTTCTTC. V is TRBV7-9 and J is TRBJ2-1, with D possibly TRBD2 on 6 matching bases. Trimming took 3 bases from V and 8 from J, leaving 14 bases between them. This CDR3 is 14 amino acids long. Germline V gene sequence: CDR1 SEHNR, CDR2 FQNEAQ (reference sequence).

The rearrangement uses TRBV10-2 and TRBJ2-1; a weak D match, TRBD2 (5 bases). In germline, CDR1 is WSHSY, CDR2 SAAADI. V dropped 3 bases and J dropped 2 bases, with 11 bases sitting between them. The CDR3 covers 15 residues. In nucleotides, the CDR3 is TGCGCCAGCAGTGATATAGCGCTCACCTACAATGAGCAGTTCTTC. Translating gives CASSDIALTYNEQFF.

The chain employs TRBV7-8 and TRBJ1-2, with D unclear. V was pared by 1 base and J by 4 bases, with 13 bases between. The germline V gene encodes CDR1 SGHVS and CDR2 FQNEAQ. The CDR3 extends over 15 amino acids. This chain's CDR3 is CASSLEIFSIYGYTF. The CDR3 DNA follows: TGTGCCAGCAGCTTAGAGATCTTTAGTATCTATGGCTACACCTTC.